A selection of T cell receptor beta chains follows, all from one sample in a study of blood T cell repertoires in COVID-19. The repertoire was sequenced with immunoSEQ multiplex PCR; TCRdb's copy has only in-frame clones and lacks some. The sample lists approximately 390,000 clones; approximately 91% were seen once. The sequencing sample was made of PBMCs or T cells enriched from blood (not recorded which). These TCRs come from a woman aged 40 to 49 with acute COVID-19. CDR3s leave out the opening cysteine and the closing phenylalanine or tryptophan.

J: TRBJ1-3; V: TRBV15; CDR3: ATSRDLSDSSGNTIY
J: TRBJ1-1; V: TRBV30; CDR3: AWSWGTNTEAF
J: TRBJ1-5; V: TRBV19; CDR3: ATRAAGTVNQPQH
J: TRBJ1-6; V: TRBV21-1; CDR3: ASSKARQGGNSPLH
J: TRBJ2-3; V: TRBV7-9; CDR3: ASSFGLAGGRTDTQY
J: TRBJ1-5; V: TRBV5-1; CDR3: ASSLGGTGTGQPQH
J: TRBJ2-7; V: TRBV5-1; CDR3: ASSTRQGAYEQY
J: TRBJ1-6; V: TRBV5-1; CDR3: ASSGNRVSYNSPLH
J: TRBJ1-2; V: TRBV6-1; CDR3: ASSRLEKDGYT
J: TRBJ1-1; V: TRBV9; CDR3: ASSVSTGTGGRSEAF
J: TRBJ2-5; V: TRBV7-9; CDR3: ASSLALAETQY
J: TRBJ1-5; V: TRBV2; CDR3: ASCGVRDRDQPQH
J: TRBJ1-3; V: TRBV11-2; CDR3: ASSRHPQSENTIY
J: TRBJ2-5; V: TRBV2; CDR3: ASSAPFSSGKWKTQY
J: TRBJ1-2; V: TRBV6-1; CDR3: ASSEGGTGPYGYT
J: TRBJ2-2; V: TRBV7-6; CDR3: ASSSSGGEITGELF
J: TRBJ1-1; V: TRBV18; CDR3: ASSPDRHAEAF
J: TRBJ1-3; V: TRBV30; CDR3: AWSVGRTGISGNTIY
J: TRBJ1-1; V: TRBV19; CDR3: ASSGQGSRNTEAF
J: TRBJ2-5; V: TRBV3-1/TRBV3-2; CDR3: ASSQATRLQETQY
J: TRBJ1-1; V: TRBV10-3; CDR3: AISGSQGLTEAF
J: TRBJ2-7; V: TRBV9; CDR3: ASSVDGTADSEQY
J: TRBJ2-1; V: TRBV11-2; CDR3: ASSLSNEQF
J: TRBJ2-2; V: TRBV5-6; CDR3: ASSLADTGELF
J: TRBJ2-3; V: TRBV2; CDR3: ASSGGLAGRTDTQY
J: TRBJ2-7; V: TRBV6-1; CDR3: ASSEVYREGEQY
J: TRBJ1-2; V: TRBV9; CDR3: ASSVGRGHSTGYT
J: TRBJ1-4; V: TRBV5-1; CDR3: ASSSQGQHNEKLF
J: TRBJ1-2; V: TRBV19; CDR3: ASSRTDSGIFRGYT
J: TRBJ2-6; V: TRBV5-1; CDR3: ASSAEGSNVLT
J: TRBJ2-7; V: TRBV5-1; CDR3: ASSFGSGQGSYEQY
J: TRBJ1-4; V: TRBV5-6; CDR3: ASSFRDRAPNEKLF
J: TRBJ1-2; V: TRBV5-1; CDR3: ASSEERGSYGYT
J: TRBJ1-5; V: TRBV19; CDR3: ASSPRTGIQPQH
J: TRBJ2-7; V: TRBV30; CDR3: AWSSDRGTIGYEQY
J: TRBJ1-5; V: TRBV19; CDR3: ASKQSNQPQH
J: TRBJ1-1; V: TRBV19; CDR3: ASSTVGLVNTEAF
J: TRBJ2-6; V: TRBV2; CDR3: ASRAGVGANVLT
J: TRBJ2-7; V: TRBV14; CDR3: ASARDTQAYEQY
J: TRBJ1-1; V: TRBV19; CDR3: ASTEGALNTEAF
J: TRBJ1-1; V: TRBV9; CDR3: ASSEDSRGRNTEAF
J: TRBJ1-1; V: TRBV29-1; CDR3: SVEGSRGVIAF
J: TRBJ2-3; V: TRBV11-2; CDR3: ASSLRGQGITDTQY
J: TRBJ2-5; V: TRBV5-6; CDR3: ASNRLAGAPETQY
J: TRBJ2-5; V: TRBV27; CDR3: ASSLLAGGETQY
J: TRBJ1-2; V: TRBV19; CDR3: ASSVDRVGYT
J: TRBJ1-1; V: TRBV29-1; CDR3: SVGQGKNTEAF
J: TRBJ2-1; V: TRBV27; CDR3: ASTSRGDTYNEQF
J: TRBJ1-3; V: TRBV6-1; CDR3: ASSEGHRGGIGNTIY
J: TRBJ1-1; V: TRBV30; CDR3: AWSSGAEAF
J: TRBJ2-7; V: TRBV11-2; CDR3: ASSLVWPLAGVHEQY
J: TRBJ1-6; V: TRBV18; CDR3: ASSPPETHGKNNSPLH
J: TRBJ1-2; V: TRBV12-3/TRBV12-4; CDR3: ASSSRDSSGYT
J: TRBJ2-5; V: TRBV5-5; CDR3: ASSLNPETQY